The clone carrying this TCR beta chain was seen only once. The antigen is not known. Trimming took 3 bases from V and 6 from J; bases not matched to a gene: 9. CDR3 length equals 15 residues. Germline-derived CDR1 and CDR2 are GTSNPN and SVGIG (reference sequence). This record comes from a study of T cells in Graves' hyperthyroidism and ophthalmopathy. Regarding the study as a whole: Blood held most thyroid clonotypes expanded above 0.001 frequency.

Amplified TCR beta CDR3 regions derived from RNA transcripts. RT-PCR in the first round (using the HTBI primer set) targeted the TCR CDR3. From the multiplex PCR reads, TCRdb called clonotypes with MiXCR, one entry per CDR3 protein. The top ten clones hold more than 5% of a sample with 550,000 to 650,000 distinct CDR3 sequences, about 14% of them seen once. Disease duration under 2 months; hyperthyroidism patients were aged 18 to 65. The chain has TRBV30 and TRBJ2-2; 8 bases match TRBD2. The specimen was blood. The origin of this receptor is a woman in her 30s with Graves' hyperthyroidism that later progressed to Graves' ophthalmopathy. The CDR3 is CAWSGSSGFAGELFF. The CDR3 coding sequence is TGTGCCTGGAGCGGTTCTAGCGGGTTCGCCGGGGAGCTGTTTTTT.